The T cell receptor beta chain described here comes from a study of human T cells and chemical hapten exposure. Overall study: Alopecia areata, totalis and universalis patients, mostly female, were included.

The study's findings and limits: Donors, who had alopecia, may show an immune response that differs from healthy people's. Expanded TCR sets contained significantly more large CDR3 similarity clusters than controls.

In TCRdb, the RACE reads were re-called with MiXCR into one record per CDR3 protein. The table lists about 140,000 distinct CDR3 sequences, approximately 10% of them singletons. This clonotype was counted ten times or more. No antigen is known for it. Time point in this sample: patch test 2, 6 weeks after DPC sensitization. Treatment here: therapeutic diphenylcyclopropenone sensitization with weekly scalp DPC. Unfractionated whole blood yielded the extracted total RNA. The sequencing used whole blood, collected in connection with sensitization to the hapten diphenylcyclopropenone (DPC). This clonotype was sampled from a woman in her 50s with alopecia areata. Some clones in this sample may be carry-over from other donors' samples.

The CDR3, as DNA: TGTGCCAGCAGCTTAGGTAGTGGAGGGAATGAGCAGTTCTTC. This encodes CASSLGSGGNEQFF. This rearrangement joins TRBV7-3 to TRBJ2-1; tentative D call: TRBD2 (6 bases). The germline V gene encodes CDR1 SGHTA and CDR2 FQGTGA. This CDR3 comprises 14 residues. Trimming shortened V by 2 bases and J by 7 bases, and 12 bases separated the two germline ends. Based on the CDR3 plus reference TRBV7-3 and TRBJ2-1, the full variable domain is GAGVSQTPSNKVTEKGKYVELRCDPISGHTALYWYRQSLGQGPEFLIYFQGTGAADDSGLPNDRFFAVRPEGSVSTLKIQRTERGDSAVYLCASSLGSGGNEQFFGPGTRLTVL.